This paragraph covers one TCR beta chain sequence. Profiling relied on immunoSEQ multiplex PCR, and the TCRdb table lists in-frame clones only, not all of them. The sample has roughly 160,000 clones; approximately 86% are singletons. This entry comes from a study of blood T cell repertoires in COVID-19. Trimming removed 3 bases at V and 5 bases at J, with 10 bases between. The germline V gene has CDR1 SEHNR and CDR2 FQNEAQ (reference sequence). The CDR3 sequence is 14 residues long. The sequence derives from a man in his fifties with active or convalescent COVID-19. The sequenced sample consisted of peripheral blood. V usage is TRBV7-9 and J usage is TRBJ1-4; D perhaps matches TRBD1 (5 bases). In DNA, the CDR3 is TGTGCCAGCAGCTTGGGGCAGCAAAATGAAAAACTGTTTTTT. Translated: CASSLGQQNEKLFF.